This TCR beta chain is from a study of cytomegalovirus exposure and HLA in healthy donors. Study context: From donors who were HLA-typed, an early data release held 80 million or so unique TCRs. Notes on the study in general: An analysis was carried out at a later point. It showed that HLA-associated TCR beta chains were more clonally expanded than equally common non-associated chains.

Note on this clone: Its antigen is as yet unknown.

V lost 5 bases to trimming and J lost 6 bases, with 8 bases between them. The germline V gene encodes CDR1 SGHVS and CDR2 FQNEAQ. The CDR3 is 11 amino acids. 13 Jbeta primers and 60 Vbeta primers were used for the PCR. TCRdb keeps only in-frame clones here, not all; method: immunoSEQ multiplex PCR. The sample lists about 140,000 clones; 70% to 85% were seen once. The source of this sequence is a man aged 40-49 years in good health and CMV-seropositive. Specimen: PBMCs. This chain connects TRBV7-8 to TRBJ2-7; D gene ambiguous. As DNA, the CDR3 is TGTGCCAGCAGCACGAACAGCGAGCAGTACTTC. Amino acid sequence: CASSTNSEQYF.